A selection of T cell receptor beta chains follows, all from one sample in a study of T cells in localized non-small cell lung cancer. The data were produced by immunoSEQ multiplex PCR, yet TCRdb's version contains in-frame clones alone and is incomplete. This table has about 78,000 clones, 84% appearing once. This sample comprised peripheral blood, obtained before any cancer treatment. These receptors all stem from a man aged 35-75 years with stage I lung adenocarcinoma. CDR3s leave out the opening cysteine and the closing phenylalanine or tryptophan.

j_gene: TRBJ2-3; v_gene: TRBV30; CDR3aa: AWSVIGLYTDTQY
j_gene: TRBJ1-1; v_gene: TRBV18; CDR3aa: ASSPSGGGLSTEAF
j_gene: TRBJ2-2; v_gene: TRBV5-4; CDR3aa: AMKTLGELF
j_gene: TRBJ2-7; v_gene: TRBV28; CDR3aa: ASSRVGPYEQY
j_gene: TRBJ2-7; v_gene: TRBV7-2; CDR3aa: ASSYRDNEQY
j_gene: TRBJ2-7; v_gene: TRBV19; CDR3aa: ASSEGLDIYEQY
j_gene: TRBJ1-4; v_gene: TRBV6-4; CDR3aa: ARSLEKLF
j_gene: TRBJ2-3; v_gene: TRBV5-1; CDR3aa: ASSSTYQTSGTTDTQY
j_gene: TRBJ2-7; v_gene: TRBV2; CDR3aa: ASSQTGYEQY
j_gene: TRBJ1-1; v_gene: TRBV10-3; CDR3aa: AISESQGQGNTEAF
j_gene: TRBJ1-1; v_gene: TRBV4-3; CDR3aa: ASSQDRAGGTEAF
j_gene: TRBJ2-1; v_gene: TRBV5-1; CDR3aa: ASSLAVSGTGFLDEQF
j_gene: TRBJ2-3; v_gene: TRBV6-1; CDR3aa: ASMTGSTDTQY
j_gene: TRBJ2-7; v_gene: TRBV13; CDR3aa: ASSRGVSGQGLSYEQY
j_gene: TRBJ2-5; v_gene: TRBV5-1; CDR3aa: ASSRGTGGEETQY
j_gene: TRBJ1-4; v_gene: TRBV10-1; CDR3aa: ASSEGDEKLF
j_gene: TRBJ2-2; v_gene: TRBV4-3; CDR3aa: ASSQLAGSGELF
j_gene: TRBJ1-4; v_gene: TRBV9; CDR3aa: ASSPGGSRDNEKLF
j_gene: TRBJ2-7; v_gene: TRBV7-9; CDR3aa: ASSPLGPLGLGRREQY
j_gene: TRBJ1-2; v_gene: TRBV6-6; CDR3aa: ASSPGSGSYT
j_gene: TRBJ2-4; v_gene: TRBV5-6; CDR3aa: ASSPRGGYGAKNIQY
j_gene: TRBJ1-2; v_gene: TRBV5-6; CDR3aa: ASSLAGIEGYT
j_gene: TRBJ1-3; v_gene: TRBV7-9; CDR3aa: ASSLGQGTGNTIY